The 29 T cell receptor beta chains presented below share a single source sample, sequenced in a study of T cells after posttransplantation cyclophosphamide. Method: immunoSEQ multiplex PCR; TCRdb's copy keeps in-frame clones and lacks some. The repertoire consists of around 30,000 clones, with around 90% occurring once and the leading ten covering about 15%. The sample taken for sequencing was PBMCs. The receptors here all came from a woman aged 40 to 50 with a blood cancer, CMV-positive, and with a related stem cell donor.

The CDR3 is CASSYSPGLGGNTIYF. As DNA, the CDR3 is TGTGCCAGCAGTTACTCGCCGGGTCTTGGAGGAAACACCATATATTTT. The gene calls are TRBV6-5 and TRBJ1-3, with no clear D. CDR1 is MNHEY and CDR2 is SVGAGI in the germline V gene. Trimming took off 0 bases at V and 4 bases at J, with 13 bases between the two ends. This CDR3 is built from 16 residues.

V and J are TRBV5-4 and TRBJ2-7; a possible D gene is TRBD2 (6 bases). The V gene's germline CDR1 is SGHNT and CDR2 YYREEE (reference sequence). Trimming stripped 4 bases from V and 6 bases from J, with 20 bases between. The CDR3 is made up of 15 amino acids. CDR3 bases: TGTGCCAGCAGCCCCCGACCGCCCGGGGGAGGCGAGCAGTACTTC. Translating gives CASSPRPPGGGEQYF.

The V and J genes are TRBV18 and TRBJ1-4, with D possibly being TRBD1 (5 bases). CDR1 is KGHSH and CDR2 is LQKENI in the germline V gene. Trimming cost V 4 bases and J 12 bases, with 12 bases left between them. The CDR3 loop spans 12 amino acids. The CDR3 reads CASSLRGEELFF. The CDR3 nucleotides read TGTGCCAGCTCACTAAGAGGGGAGGAACTGTTTTTT.

The CDR3 sequence: CASSFRRLAGGPETQYF. CDR3 nucleotide sequence: TGTGCCAGCAGCTTCCGACGACTAGCGGGGGGGCCAGAGACCCAGTACTTC. V and J are TRBV7-8 and TRBJ2-5; 14 nucleotides match TRBD2. CDR3 length: 17 amino acids. CDR1 SGHVS and CDR2 FQNEAQ come from the germline V gene. J gave up 4 bases and V 3 bases, and 7 bases lay outside the gene matches.

A few counts support this clone. The chain uses TRBV13 and TRBJ2-7; 7 nucleotides line up with TRBD1. Germline V lookup: CDR1 PRHDT, CDR2 FYEKMQ (reference sequence). V dropped 5 bases and J dropped 7; count of bases not matched to a gene: 11. The CDR3 spans 14 residues. CDR3 amino acids: CASSPSLTGREQYF. CDR3 nucleotide sequence: TGTGCCAGCAGCCCTTCTTTGACAGGGCGGGAGCAGTACTTC.

This chain links TRBV19 with TRBJ1-1, with D uncertain. CDR1 is LNHDA and CDR2 is SQIVND in the germline V gene (reference sequence). V was clipped by 8 bases and J by 1 base, with 11 bases between them. CDR3 length equals 13 residues. As DNA, the CDR3 is TGTGCCAGTCGCAAATTACAGAACACTGAAGCTTTCTTT. Translating gives CASRKLQNTEAFF.

This chain connects TRBV29-1 to TRBJ1-2, with 7 bases identical to TRBD1. V shed 6 bases and J 1 base; nucleotides not matched to a gene: 5. The CDR3 contains 13 residues. In germline, CDR1 is SQVTM, CDR2 ANQGSEA. The CDR3 nucleotides read TGCAGCGTAGGACAGGATATTAACTATGGCTACACCTTC. Amino acid sequence: CSVGQDINYGYTF.

The rearrangement uses TRBV18 and TRBJ2-7; D is perhaps TRBD2 (5 bases). V was pared by 2 bases and J by 5 bases, with 7 bases between. Germline V lookup: CDR1 KGHSH, CDR2 LQKENI. The CDR3 runs 12 residues. The CDR3 DNA follows: TGTGCCAGCTCACCATCCGGGAACGAGCAGTACTTC. It is translated as CASSPSGNEQYF.

The chain carries TRBV18 and TRBJ2-5; D is possibly TRBD1 (5 bases). The CDR3 has 16 residues. Germline CDR1 KGHSH, CDR2 LQKENI. Trimming left V 4 bases short and J 0 bases short, with 15 bases between. CDR3 protein: CASSRRQSSYQETQYF. The CDR3 bases are TGTGCCAGCTCACGCCGACAGTCCTCGTACCAAGAGACCCAGTACTTC.

Remarks on this clone: Other DNA sequences from this sample encode an identical CDR3 as well. In DNA form, the CDR3 reads TGTGCCAGCAGCCCAGGTTCTCGACTAACGGGAAACACTGAAGCTTTCTTT. Translating gives CASSPGSRLTGNTEAFF. The chain carries TRBV11-1 and TRBJ1-1; no reliable D call. This CDR3 has 17 amino acids. V was cut by 5 bases and J by 2 bases, with 21 bases left in between. CDR1 and CDR2 (germline): SGHAT, FQDESV (reference sequence).

As DNA, the CDR3 is TGCGCCAGCAGTGAGTTGGACAGGGTAAACGAGCAGTACTTC. Its translation is CASSELDRVNEQYF. The V and J genes are TRBV10-1 and TRBJ2-7; 8 positions agree with TRBD1. After removal of 1 base from V and 5 bases from J, the junction contained 4 bases not matched to a gene. CDR3 length: 14 amino acids. Germline CDR1 WNHNN, CDR2 SYGVQD (reference sequence).

This chain connects TRBV6-4 to TRBJ1-6, with D perhaps TRBD1 (6 bases). CDR1 and CDR2 (germline): MRHNA, SNTAGT. CDR3 size: 15 residues. The V end was cut by 2 bases, the J end by 7 bases, with 12 bases between. DNA of the CDR3: TGTGCCAGCAGTGACCAGACAGGTTTGAATTCACCCCTCCACTTT. Translated: CASSDQTGLNSPLHF.

The chain links TRBV5-1 to TRBJ1-2; 10 nucleotides align to TRBD1. The CDR3 extends over 15 amino acids. Germline V gene data show CDR1 as SGHRS and CDR2 as YFSETQ. J was trimmed by 2 bases and V by 4 bases; bases with no gene match: 5. The CDR3 sequence is CASSAPGQGNYGYTF. CDR3 DNA: TGCGCCAGCAGCGCCCCGGGACAGGGGAACTATGGCTACACCTTC.

V gene TRBV19 combines with J gene TRBJ2-2, with D maybe TRBD2 (5 bases). Between the trimmed V and J ends, which lost 6 bases and 4 bases, there was a span of 12 bases. The CDR3 sequence is 14 residues long. Germline V gene sequence: CDR1 LNHDA, CDR2 SQIVND (reference sequence). As DNA, the CDR3 is TGTGCCAGTAGCTCCCTTCGGGGCACCGGGGAGCTGTTTTTT. Its protein product is CASSSLRGTGELFF.

The genes are TRBV11-1 and TRBJ1-1; D is uncertain. Trimming cost V 5 bases and J 1 base, with 8 bases left between them. CDR1 is SGHAT and CDR2 is FQDESV in the germline V gene (reference sequence). This CDR3 spans 13 amino acids. The CDR3 region has the DNA TGTGCCAGCAGCATGACTGCGAACACTGAAGCTTTCTTT. Protein: CASSMTANTEAFF.

The V gene is TRBV2, the J gene TRBJ1-2, with D perhaps TRBD1 (5 bases). The CDR3 runs to 13 residues. Germline assignment: CDR1 SNHLY and CDR2 FYNNEI. V was pared by 4 bases and J by 3 bases, with 9 bases between. The CDR3, as DNA: TGTGCCAGCAGTGGAAGGGGTGACTATGGCTACACCTTC. The encoded protein is CASSGRGDYGYTF.

The rearrangement joins TRBV13 to TRBJ2-7, with TRBD2 as a possible D gene (6 bases). This CDR3 spans 17 amino acids. Between the trimmed V and J ends, which lost 6 bases and 12 bases, there was a span of 33 bases. Germline values: CDR1 PRHDT, CDR2 FYEKMQ (reference sequence). The chain's CDR3 is CASSSESESGEVTTLYF. The DNA of the CDR3 is TGTGCCAGCAGTTCCGAGTCGGAGTCTGGGGAGGTTACAACTTTGTACTTC.

The chain recombines TRBV6-5 with TRBJ1-6; no clear D. The CDR3 has 12 amino acids. CDR1 is MNHEY and CDR2 is SVGAGI in the germline V gene. The ends were cut back, 5 bases at V and 13 bases at J, with 12 bases in the middle. CDR3 coding DNA: TGTGCCAGCAGTACGGTAGACGGGCCCCTCCACTTT. Its translation: CASSTVDGPLHF.

V usage is TRBV5-1 and J usage is TRBJ2-3; possible D gene TRBD1, 5 bases. Trimming cost V 0 bases and J 2 bases, with 10 bases left between them. The CDR3 totals 15 residues. Germline CDR1 and CDR2: SGHRS and YFSETQ. CDR3 region: CASSLVQGNTDTQYF. The DNA of the CDR3 is TGCGCCAGCAGCTTGGTCCAGGGCAACACAGATACGCAGTATTTT.

A single count supports this clone. The chain recombines TRBV6-4 with TRBJ2-1; D not certain. The ends were cut back, 2 bases at V and 0 bases at J, with 8 bases in the middle. The CDR3 is 15 residues long. Germline CDR1 and CDR2: MRHNA and SNTAGT. The CDR3 bases are TGTGCCAGCAGTGACGGAGCAACCTCCTACAATGAGCAGTTCTTC. Amino acids: CASSDGATSYNEQFF.

This clone was detected only once. The V gene is TRBV10-3, the J gene TRBJ2-1; 8 bases match TRBD1. Germline V gene sequence: CDR1 ENHRY, CDR2 SYGVKD. The V segment lost 6 bases and the J segment 0 bases; nucleotides outside the gene matches: 4. The CDR3 runs to 15 residues. The CDR3 DNA sequence: TGTGCCATCAGATCGGACAGGGTCTCCTACAATGAGCAGTTCTTC. Translating gives CAIRSDRVSYNEQFF.

J is TRBJ1-3 and V is TRBV4-1, with D possibly being TRBD1 (5 bases). The CDR3 extends over 16 amino acids. V was shortened by 2 bases and J by 2 bases, with 13 bases between the two germline ends. CDR1 is MGHRA, CDR2 YSYEKL, per germline. The CDR3 reads CASSQLGRVAGNTIYF. For the CDR3, the DNA is TGCGCCAGCAGCCAACTCGGCAGGGTGGCTGGAAACACCATATATTTT.

The genes are TRBV9 and TRBJ1-4, with TRBD1 matching 7 bases. The CDR3 extends over 15 amino acids. Germline values: CDR1 SGDLS, CDR2 YYNGEE. V shed 4 bases, J shed 2 bases, and the junction held 5 bases outside the gene matches. The chain's CDR3 is CASSFEQGTNEKLFF. The CDR3 region has the DNA TGTGCCAGCAGCTTCGAACAGGGGACTAATGAAAAACTGTTTTTT.

J is TRBJ1-4 and V is TRBV10-3; 7 nucleotides line up with TRBD1. The CDR3 is 21 amino acids. V lost 0 bases, J lost 4 bases, and 20 bases stayed unmatched. Germline CDR1 reads ENHRY; CDR2 reads SYGVKD. CDR3 in amino acids: CAISESTLPFTGTADNEKLFF. DNA for the CDR3: TGTGCCATCAGTGAGTCGACTTTACCTTTTACGGGGACAGCTGATAATGAAAAACTGTTTTTT.

The chain joins TRBV5-5 to TRBJ1-1, with TRBD1 as a possible D gene (5 bases). Looked up from germline, CDR1 is SGHKS and CDR2 is YYEKEE (reference sequence). Trimming shortened V by 1 base and J by 7 bases, and 11 bases separated the two germline ends. This CDR3 spans 13 amino acids. The CDR3 DNA sequence: TGTGCCAGCAGCTTGTCGGTGGGACTTGAAGCTTTCTTT. Translation: CASSLSVGLEAFF.

This sequence joins TRBV5-6 and TRBJ1-5, with TRBD1 matching 7 bases. This CDR3 is built from 16 residues. CDR1 and CDR2 (germline): SGHDT, YYEEEE. The junction had 10 bases not matched to a gene; V was cut back by 0 bases and J by 7 bases. The CDR3 nucleotides are TGTGCCAGCAGCTTGGCCTCTCGCAGGGGGGACCAGCCCCAGCATTTT. Translating gives CASSLASRRGDQPQHF.

The chain combines TRBV25-1 with TRBJ2-7; 9 bases are shared with TRBD1. Trimming at V came to 4 bases and at J to 6 bases, leaving 10 bases not matched to a gene. Germline CDR1 and CDR2: MGHDK and SYGVNS. The CDR3 is made up of 15 amino acids. CDR3 nucleotide sequence: TGTGCCAGCAGTGCAGGTGGGGGACAGGGAGCCGAGCAGTACTTC. Translating it yields CASSAGGGQGAEQYF.

This clone was counted once. The chain combines TRBV7-2 with TRBJ1-1; 7 positions agree with TRBD1. Germline V gene lookup returns CDR1 SGHTA and CDR2 FQGNSA. Trimming cost V 4 bases and J 4 bases; bases outside gene matches: 9. This CDR3 is 15 amino acids long. CDR3: CASSYNRGRGTEAFF. The DNA of the CDR3 is TGTGCCAGCAGCTACAACAGGGGAAGGGGCACTGAAGCTTTCTTT. Using reference TRBV7-2 and TRBJ1-1 for the parts outside the CDR3, the full variable domain is GAGVSQSPSNKVTEKGKDVELRCDPISGHTALYWYRQSLGQGLEFLIYFQGNSAPDKSGLPSDRFSAERTGGSVSTLTIQRTQQEDSAVYLCASSYNRGRGTEAFFGQGTRLTVV.

The rearrangement joins TRBV14 to TRBJ2-7; 7 nucleotides line up with TRBD1. This CDR3 contains 16 residues. Germline loops: CDR1 SGHDN, CDR2 FVKESK. V trimming: 2 bases; J trimming: 3 bases; junction bases outside the gene matches: 10. CDR3 DNA sequence: TGTGCCAGCAGCCAAAAAACCGGGACAGCAGTCTACGAGCAGTACTTC. Translation: CASSQKTGTAVYEQYF. The full variable domain, rest sourced from reference TRBV14 and TRBJ2-7, is EAGVTQFPSHSVIEKGQTVTLRCDPISGHDNLYWYRRVMGKEIKFLLHFVKESKQDESGMPNNRFLAERTGGTYSTLKVQPAELEDSGVYFCASSQKTGTAVYEQYFGPGTRLTVT.